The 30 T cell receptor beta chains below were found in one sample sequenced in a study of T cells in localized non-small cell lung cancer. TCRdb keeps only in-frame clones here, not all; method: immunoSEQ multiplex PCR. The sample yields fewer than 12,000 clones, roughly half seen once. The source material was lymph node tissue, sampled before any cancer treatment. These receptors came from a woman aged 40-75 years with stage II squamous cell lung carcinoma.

Written as DNA, the CDR3 is TGTGCCAGTAGTTTCGGCCCGGTCCAGCCCCAGCATTTT. This encodes CASSFGPVQPQHF. The gene calls are TRBV19 and TRBJ1-5; D is unresolved. The CDR3 length is 13 residues. The V end was cut by 5 bases, the J end by 7 bases, with 12 bases between. Germline lookup yields CDR1 LNHDA and CDR2 SQIVND (reference sequence).

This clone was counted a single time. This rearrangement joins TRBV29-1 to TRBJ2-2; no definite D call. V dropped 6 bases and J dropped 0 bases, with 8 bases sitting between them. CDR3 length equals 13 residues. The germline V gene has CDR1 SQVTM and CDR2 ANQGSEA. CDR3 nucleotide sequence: TGCAGCGTACAGAAACCGAACACCGGGGAGCTGTTTTTT. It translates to CSVQKPNTGELFF.

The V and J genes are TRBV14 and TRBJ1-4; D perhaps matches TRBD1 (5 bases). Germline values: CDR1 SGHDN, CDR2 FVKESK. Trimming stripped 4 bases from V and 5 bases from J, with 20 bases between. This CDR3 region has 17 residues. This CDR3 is CASSLKGLGRINEKLFF. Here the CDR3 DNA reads TGTGCCAGCAGCCTCAAGGGGTTGGGCAGAATAAATGAAAAACTGTTTTTT.

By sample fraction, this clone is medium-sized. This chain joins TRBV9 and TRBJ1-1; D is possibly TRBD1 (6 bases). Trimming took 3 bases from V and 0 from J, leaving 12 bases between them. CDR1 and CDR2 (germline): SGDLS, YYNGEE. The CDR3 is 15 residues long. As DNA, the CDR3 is TGTGCCAGCAGCGCGGGGGCGACAGTGAACACTGAAGCTTTCTTT. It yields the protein CASSAGATVNTEAFF.

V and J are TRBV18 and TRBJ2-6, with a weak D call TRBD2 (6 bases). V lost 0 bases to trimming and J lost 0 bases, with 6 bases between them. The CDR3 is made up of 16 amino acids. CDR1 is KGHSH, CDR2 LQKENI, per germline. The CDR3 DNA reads TGTGCCAGCTCACCACCGGGAGGCTCTGGGGCCAACGTCCTGACTTTC. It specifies CASSPPGGSGANVLTF.

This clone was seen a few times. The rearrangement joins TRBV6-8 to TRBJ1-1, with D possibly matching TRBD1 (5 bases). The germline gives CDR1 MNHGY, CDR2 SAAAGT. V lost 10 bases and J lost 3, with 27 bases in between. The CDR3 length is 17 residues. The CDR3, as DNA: TGTGCCATCAGCTCCGGGGGGGGAGCTTACACCGACACTGAAGCTTTCTTT. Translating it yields CAISSGGGAYTDTEAFF.

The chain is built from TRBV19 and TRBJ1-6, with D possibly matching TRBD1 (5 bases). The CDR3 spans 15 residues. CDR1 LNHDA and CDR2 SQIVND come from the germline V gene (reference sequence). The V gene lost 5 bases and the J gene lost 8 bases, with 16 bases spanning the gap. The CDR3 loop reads CASSDSPFGDSPLHF. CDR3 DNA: TGTGCCAGTAGTGACAGCCCGTTCGGGGATTCACCCCTCCACTTT.

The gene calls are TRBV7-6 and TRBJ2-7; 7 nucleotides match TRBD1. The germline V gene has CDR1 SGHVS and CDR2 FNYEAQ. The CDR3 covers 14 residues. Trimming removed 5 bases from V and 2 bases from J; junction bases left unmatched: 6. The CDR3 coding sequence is TGTGCCAGCAGCCCGACAGGGTTAGCCTACGAGCAGTACTTC. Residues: CASSPTGLAYEQYF.

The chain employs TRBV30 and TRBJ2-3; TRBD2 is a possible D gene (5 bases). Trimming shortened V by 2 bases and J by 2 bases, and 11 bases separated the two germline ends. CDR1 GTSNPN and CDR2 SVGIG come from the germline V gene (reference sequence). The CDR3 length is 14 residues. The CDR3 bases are TGTGCCTGGAGTCGAGGGAGTACCACAGATACGCAGTATTTT. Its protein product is CAWSRGSTTDTQYF.

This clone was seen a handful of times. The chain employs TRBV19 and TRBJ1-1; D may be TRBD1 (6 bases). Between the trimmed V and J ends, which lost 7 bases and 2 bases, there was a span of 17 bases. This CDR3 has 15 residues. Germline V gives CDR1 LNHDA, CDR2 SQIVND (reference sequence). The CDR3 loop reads CASNFWNRDNTEAFF. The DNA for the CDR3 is TGTGCCAGTAACTTTTGGAACAGGGATAACACTGAAGCTTTCTTT.

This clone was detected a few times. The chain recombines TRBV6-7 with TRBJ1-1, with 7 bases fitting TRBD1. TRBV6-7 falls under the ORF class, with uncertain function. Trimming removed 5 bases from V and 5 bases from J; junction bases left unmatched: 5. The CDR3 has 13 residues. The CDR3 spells CASSISRGTEAFF. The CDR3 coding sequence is TGTGCCAGCAGTATATCCAGGGGGACTGAAGCTTTCTTT.

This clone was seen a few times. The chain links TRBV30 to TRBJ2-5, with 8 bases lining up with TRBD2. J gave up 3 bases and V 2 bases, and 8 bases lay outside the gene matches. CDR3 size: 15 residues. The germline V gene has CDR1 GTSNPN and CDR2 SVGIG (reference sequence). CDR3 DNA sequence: TGTGCCTGGAGTTCGGACGGGGGGGCCAAAGAGACCCAGTACTTC. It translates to CAWSSDGGAKETQYF.

This CDR3 reads CASSSPQANIQPGYTF. CDR3 in DNA: TGTGCCAGCAGCTCTCCCCAAGCCAACATCCAACCTGGCTACACCTTC. The chain is built from TRBV11-3 and TRBJ1-2; unclear D gene. The V end was cut by 4 bases, the J end by 7 bases, with 22 bases between. The CDR3 is 16 amino acids. Germline values: CDR1 SGHNT, CDR2 YENEEA.

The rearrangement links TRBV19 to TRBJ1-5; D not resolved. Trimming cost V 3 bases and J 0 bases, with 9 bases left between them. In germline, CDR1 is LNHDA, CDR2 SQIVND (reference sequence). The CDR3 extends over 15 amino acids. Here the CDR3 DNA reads TGTGCCAGTAGTATCCCGTATTATAGCAATCAGCCCCAGCATTTT. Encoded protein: CASSIPYYSNQPQHF.

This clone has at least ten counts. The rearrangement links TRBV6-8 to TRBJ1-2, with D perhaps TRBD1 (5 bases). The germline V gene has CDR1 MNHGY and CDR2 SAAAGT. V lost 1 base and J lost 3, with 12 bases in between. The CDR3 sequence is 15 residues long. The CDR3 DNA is TGTGCCAGCAGTTACTTACGACAGACCGACTATGGCTACACCTTC. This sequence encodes CASSYLRQTDYGYTF.

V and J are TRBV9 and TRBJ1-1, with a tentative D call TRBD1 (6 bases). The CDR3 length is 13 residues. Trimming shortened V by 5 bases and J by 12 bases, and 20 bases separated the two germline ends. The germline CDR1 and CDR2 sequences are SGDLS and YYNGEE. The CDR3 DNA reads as TGTGCCAGCAGTTTAGAGGCTACAGGGAAAACTTTCTTT. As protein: CASSLEATGKTFF.

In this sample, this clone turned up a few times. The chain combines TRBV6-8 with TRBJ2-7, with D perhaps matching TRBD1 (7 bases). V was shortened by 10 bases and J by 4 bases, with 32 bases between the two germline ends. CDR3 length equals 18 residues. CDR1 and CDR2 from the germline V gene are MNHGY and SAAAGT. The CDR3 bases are TGTGCCATCAGGGGGGATTGGAGTCCCACGCAATACATTTACGAGCAGTACTTC. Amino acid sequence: CAIRGDWSPTQYIYEQYF.

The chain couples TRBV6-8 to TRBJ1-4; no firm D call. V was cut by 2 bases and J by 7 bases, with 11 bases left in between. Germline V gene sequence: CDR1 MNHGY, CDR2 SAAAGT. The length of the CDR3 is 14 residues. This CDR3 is CASSYEGFSEKLFF. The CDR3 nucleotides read TGTGCCAGCAGTTACGAGGGCTTTAGTGAAAAACTGTTTTTT.

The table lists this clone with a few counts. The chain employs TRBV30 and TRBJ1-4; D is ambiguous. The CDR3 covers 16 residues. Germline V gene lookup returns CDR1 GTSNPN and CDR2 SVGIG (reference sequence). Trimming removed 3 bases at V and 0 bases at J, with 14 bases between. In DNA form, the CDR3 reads TGTGCCTGGAGCAAGGGTGCCGGGGCAACTAATGAAAAACTGTTTTTT. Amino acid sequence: CAWSKGAGATNEKLFF.

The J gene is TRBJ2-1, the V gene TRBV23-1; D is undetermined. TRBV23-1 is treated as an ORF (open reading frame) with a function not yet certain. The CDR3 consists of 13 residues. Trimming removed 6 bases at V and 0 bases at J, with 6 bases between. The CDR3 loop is CASRRSSYNEQFF. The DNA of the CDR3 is TGCGCCAGCAGGAGAAGCTCCTACAATGAGCAGTTCTTC.

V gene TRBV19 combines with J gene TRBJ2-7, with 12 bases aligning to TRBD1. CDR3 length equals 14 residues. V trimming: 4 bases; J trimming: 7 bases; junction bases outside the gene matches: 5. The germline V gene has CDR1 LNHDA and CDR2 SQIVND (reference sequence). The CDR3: CASSRGQGAREQYF. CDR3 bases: TGTGCCAGTAGTAGGGGACAGGGGGCACGTGAGCAGTACTTC.

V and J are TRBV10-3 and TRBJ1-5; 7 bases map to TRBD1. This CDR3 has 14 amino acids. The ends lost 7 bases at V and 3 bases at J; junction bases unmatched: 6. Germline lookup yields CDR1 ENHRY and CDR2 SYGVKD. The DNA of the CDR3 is TGTGCCATCAAAGGTCAGGGGGACAATCAGCCCCAGCATTTT. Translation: CAIKGQGDNQPQHF.

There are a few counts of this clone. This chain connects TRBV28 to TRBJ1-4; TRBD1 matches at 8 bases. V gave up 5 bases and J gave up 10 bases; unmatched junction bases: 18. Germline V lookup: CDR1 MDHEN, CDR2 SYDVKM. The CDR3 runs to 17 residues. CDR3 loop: CASSTTSTGQGRGKLFF. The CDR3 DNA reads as TGTGCCAGCAGTACCACATCGACTGGACAGGGTCGCGGAAAACTGTTTTTT.

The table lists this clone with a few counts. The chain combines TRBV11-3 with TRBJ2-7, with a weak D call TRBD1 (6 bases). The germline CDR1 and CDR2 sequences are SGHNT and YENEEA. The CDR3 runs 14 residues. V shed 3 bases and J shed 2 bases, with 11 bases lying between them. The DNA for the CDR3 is TGTGCCAGCAGCTTGGGGGCTCTTCCCTACGAGCAGTACTTC. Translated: CASSLGALPYEQYF.

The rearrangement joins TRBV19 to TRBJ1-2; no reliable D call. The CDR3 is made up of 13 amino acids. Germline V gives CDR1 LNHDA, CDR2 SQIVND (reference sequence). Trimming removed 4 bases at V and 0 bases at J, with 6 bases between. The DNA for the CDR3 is TGTGCCAGTAGTACAGAAGCTAACTATGGCTACACCTTC. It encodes CASSTEANYGYTF.

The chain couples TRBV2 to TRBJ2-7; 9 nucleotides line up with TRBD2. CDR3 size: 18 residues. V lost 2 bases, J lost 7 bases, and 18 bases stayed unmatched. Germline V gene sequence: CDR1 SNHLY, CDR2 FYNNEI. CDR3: CASSELAGLYRTRGEQYF. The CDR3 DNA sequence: TGTGCCAGCAGTGAACTAGCGGGACTTTACCGAACTCGGGGAGAGCAGTACTTC.

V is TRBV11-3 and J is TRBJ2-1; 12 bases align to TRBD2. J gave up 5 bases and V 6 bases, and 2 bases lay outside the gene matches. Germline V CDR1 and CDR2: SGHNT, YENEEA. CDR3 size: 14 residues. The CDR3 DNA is TGTGCCAGCAGTCGACTAGCGGGAGACAATGAGCAGTTCTTC. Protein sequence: CASSRLAGDNEQFF.

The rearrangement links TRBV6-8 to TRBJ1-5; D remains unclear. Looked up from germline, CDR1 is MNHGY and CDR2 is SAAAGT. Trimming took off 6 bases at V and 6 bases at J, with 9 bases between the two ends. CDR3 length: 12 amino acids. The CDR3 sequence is CASRTVAQPQHF. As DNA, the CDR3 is TGTGCCAGCAGGACGGTGGCTCAGCCCCAGCATTTT.

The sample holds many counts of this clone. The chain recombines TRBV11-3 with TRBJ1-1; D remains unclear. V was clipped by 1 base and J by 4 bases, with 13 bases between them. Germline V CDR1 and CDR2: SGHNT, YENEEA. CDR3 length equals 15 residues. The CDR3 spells CASSLVPAGSTEAFF. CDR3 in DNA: TGTGCCAGCAGCTTAGTCCCGGCGGGGAGCACTGAAGCTTTCTTT. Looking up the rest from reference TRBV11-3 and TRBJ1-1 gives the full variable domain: EAGVVQSPRYKIIEKKQPVAFWCNPISGHNTLYWYLQNLGQGPELLIRYENEEAVDDSQLPKDRFSAERLKGVDSTLKIQPAELGDSAVYLCASSLVPAGSTEAFFGQGTRLTVV.

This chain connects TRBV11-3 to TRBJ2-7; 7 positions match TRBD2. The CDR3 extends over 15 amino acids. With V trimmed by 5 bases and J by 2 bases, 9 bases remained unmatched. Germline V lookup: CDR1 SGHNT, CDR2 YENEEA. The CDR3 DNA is TGTGCCAGCAGCCCTTTAGCGGGTGCGACCTACGAGCAGTACTTC. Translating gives CASSPLAGATYEQYF. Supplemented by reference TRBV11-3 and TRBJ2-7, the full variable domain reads EAGVVQSPRYKIIEKKQPVAFWCNPISGHNTLYWYLQNLGQGPELLIRYENEEAVDDSQLPKDRFSAERLKGVDSTLKIQPAELGDSAVYLCASSPLAGATYEQYFGPGTRLTVT.